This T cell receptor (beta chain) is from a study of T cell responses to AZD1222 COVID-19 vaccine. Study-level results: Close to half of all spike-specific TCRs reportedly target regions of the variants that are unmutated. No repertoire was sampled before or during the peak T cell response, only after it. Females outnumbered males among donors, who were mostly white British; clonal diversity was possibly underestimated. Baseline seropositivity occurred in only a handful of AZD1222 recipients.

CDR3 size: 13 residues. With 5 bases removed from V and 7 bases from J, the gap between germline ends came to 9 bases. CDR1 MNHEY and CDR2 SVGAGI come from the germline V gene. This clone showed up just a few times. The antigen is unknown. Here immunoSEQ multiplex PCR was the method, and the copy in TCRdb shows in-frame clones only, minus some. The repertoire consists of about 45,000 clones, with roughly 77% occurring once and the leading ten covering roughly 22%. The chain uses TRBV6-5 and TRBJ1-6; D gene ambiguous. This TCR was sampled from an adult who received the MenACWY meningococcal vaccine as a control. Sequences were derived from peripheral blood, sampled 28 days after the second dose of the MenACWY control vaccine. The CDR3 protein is CASSHPRNSPLHF. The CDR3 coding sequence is TGTGCCAGCAGTCACCCCAGAAATTCACCCCTCCACTTT.